The 6 T cell receptor beta chains listed next were all sequenced from one sample in a study of blood T cell repertoires in COVID-19. TCRdb keeps only in-frame clones here, not all; method: immunoSEQ multiplex PCR. The profile shows about 240,000 clones, more than 75% of them singletons. The sequenced sample consisted of peripheral blood. Receptors originate from an elderly man with acute or convalescent COVID-19.

The chain joins TRBV5-1 to TRBJ2-3; TRBD2 aligns across 7 bases. Germline V CDR1 and CDR2: SGHRS, YFSETQ. This CDR3 comprises 15 residues. Germline trimming cut 4 bases from V and 1 base from J; bases unmatched to any gene: 6. The CDR3 protein is CASSLGGDRTDTQYF. As DNA, the CDR3 is TGCGCCAGCAGCCTTGGGGGGGACCGCACAGATACGCAGTATTTT.

This chain uses TRBV28 with TRBJ2-3; weak D call: TRBD2 (5 bases). Trimming took off 2 bases at V and 4 bases at J, with 7 bases between the two ends. CDR1 is MDHEN, CDR2 SYDVKM, per germline. The CDR3 length is 13 residues. CDR3 residues: CASSLGGADTQYF. The CDR3 nucleotides are TGTGCCAGCAGTTTAGGAGGCGCAGATACGCAGTATTTT.

This chain uses TRBV27 with TRBJ2-7; 8 positions match TRBD1. Germline V gene sequence: CDR1 MNHEY, CDR2 SMNVEV (reference sequence). The CDR3 contains 13 residues. J lost 2 bases, V lost 7 bases, and 4 bases had no gene match. This chain's CDR3 is CASKRTGTYEQYF. The CDR3 bases are TGTGCCAGCAAACGGACAGGGACCTACGAGCAGTACTTC.

The rearrangement links TRBV28 to TRBJ1-5; no clear D gene. The CDR3 is made up of 14 amino acids. V was trimmed by 6 bases and J by 2 bases, leaving 11 bases between them. CDR1 is MDHEN and CDR2 is SYDVKM in the germline V gene. The CDR3 DNA reads as TGTGCCAGCAGCGCCAACAATGGCAATCAGCCCCAGCATTTT. It codes for CASSANNGNQPQHF.

This clone was observed once. The chain joins TRBV3-1 (or the pseudogene TRBV3-2) to TRBJ2-5; D is perhaps TRBD2 (6 bases). The CDR3 spans 15 residues. The germline gives CDR1 LGHDT, CDR2 YNNKEL (reference sequence). V lost 3 bases, J lost 2 bases, and 13 bases lay in between. CDR3 nucleotides: TGTGCCAGCAGCCATGGCGGGATTAGACAAGAGACCCAGTACTTC. It codes for CASSHGGIRQETQYF.

The V and J genes are TRBV29-1 and TRBJ2-2; the match to TRBD1 covers 9 bases. The CDR3 runs 12 residues. The V gene's germline CDR1 is SQVTM and CDR2 ANQGSEA. The J segment lost 5 bases and the V segment lost 6 bases, leaving 1 base of the junction unmatched. The CDR3 sequence is CSVGQGTGELFF. The CDR3 region has the DNA TGCAGCGTAGGACAGGGGACCGGGGAGCTGTTTTTT.